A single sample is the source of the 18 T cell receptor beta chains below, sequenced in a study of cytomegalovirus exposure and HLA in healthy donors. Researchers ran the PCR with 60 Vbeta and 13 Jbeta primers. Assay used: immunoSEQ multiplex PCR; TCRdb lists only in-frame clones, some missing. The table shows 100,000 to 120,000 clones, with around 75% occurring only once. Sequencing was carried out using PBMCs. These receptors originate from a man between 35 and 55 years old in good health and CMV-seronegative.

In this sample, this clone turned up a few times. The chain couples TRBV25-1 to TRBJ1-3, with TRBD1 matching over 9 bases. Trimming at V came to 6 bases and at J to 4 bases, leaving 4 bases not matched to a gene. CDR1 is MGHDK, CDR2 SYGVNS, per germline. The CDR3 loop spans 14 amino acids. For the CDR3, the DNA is TGTGCCAGCAGCATCGGGACAGGGGGAAACACCATATATTTT. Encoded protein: CASSIGTGGNTIYF. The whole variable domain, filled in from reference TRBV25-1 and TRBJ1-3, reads EADIYQTPRYLVIGTGKKITLECSQTMGHDKMYWYQQDPGMELHLIHYSYGVNSTEKGDLSSESTVSRIRTEHFPLTLESARPSHTSQYLCASSIGTGGNTIYFGEGSWLTVV.

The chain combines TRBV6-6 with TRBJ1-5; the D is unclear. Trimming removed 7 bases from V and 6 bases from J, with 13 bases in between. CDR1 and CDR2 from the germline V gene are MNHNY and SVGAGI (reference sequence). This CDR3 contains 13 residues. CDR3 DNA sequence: TGTGCCAGCACCAAATTCGGTGCTCAGCCCCAGCATTTT. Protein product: CASTKFGAQPQHF.

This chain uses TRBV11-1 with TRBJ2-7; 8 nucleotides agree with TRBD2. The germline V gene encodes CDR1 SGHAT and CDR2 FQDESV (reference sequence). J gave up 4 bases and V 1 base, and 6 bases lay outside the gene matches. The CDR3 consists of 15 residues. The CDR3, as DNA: TGTGCCAGCAGCTTAGAGGTCGGGGGGGCTTACGAGCAGTACTTC. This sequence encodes CASSLEVGGAYEQYF.

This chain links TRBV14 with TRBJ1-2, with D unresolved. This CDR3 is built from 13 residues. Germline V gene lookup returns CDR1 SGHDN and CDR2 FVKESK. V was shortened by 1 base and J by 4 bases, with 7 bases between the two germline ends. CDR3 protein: CASSQAGGYGYTF. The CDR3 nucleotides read TGTGCCAGCAGCCAAGCAGGAGGCTATGGCTACACCTTC.

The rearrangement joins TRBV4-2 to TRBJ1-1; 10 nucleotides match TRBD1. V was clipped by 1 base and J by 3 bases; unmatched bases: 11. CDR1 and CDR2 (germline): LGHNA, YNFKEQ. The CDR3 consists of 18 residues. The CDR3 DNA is TGTGCCAGCAGCCAAGCGGGACAGGGGAGCCTAGCGGACACTGAAGCTTTCTTT. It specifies CASSQAGQGSLADTEAFF.

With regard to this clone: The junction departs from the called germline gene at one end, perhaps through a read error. The CDR3 DNA sequence: TGCAGCGGTGAAGCAGGCACAGATACGCAGTATTTT. Translation gives CSGEAGTDTQYF. V gene TRBV29-1 combines with J gene TRBJ2-3; D gene ambiguous. Germline values: CDR1 SQVTM, CDR2 ANQGSEA. The length of the CDR3 is 12 residues.

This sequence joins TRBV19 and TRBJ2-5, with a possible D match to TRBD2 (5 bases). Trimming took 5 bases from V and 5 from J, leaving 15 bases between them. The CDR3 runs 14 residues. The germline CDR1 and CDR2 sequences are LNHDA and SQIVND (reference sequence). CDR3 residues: CASSSWEYGETQYF. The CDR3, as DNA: TGTGCCAGTAGTTCCTGGGAGTATGGGGAGACCCAGTACTTC.

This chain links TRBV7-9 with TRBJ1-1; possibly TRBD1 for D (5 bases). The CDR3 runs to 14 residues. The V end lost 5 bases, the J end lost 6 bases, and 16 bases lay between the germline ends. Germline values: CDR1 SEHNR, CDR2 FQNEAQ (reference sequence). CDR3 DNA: TGTGCCAGCAGCCCGAACAACAGACAGTCTGAAGCTTTCTTT. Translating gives CASSPNNRQSEAFF.

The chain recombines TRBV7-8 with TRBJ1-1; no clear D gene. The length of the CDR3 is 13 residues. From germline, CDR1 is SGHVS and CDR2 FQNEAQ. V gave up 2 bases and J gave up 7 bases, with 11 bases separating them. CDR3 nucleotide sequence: TGTGCCAGCAGCTTAAGAATAGCGATTGAAGCTTTCTTT. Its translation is CASSLRIAIEAFF.

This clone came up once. The CDR3 loop reads CASSYGQGEAFF. CDR3 DNA sequence: TGTGCCAGCAGTTACGGACAGGGTGAAGCTTTCTTT. The chain combines TRBV6-6 with TRBJ1-1, with 8 bases that match TRBD1. CDR1 is MNHNY and CDR2 is SVGAGI in the germline V gene (reference sequence). The V gene end was trimmed by 2 bases and the J gene end by 7 bases; junction bases not matched to a gene: 0. CDR3 length: 12 amino acids.

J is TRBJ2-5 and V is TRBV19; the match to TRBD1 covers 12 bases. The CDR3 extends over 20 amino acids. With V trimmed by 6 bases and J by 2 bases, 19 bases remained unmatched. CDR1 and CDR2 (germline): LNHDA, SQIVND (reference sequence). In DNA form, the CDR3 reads TGTGCCAGTAGCGCCTCCGGGACAGGGGGCGGAAAGCCGATTCAAGAGACCCAGTACTTC. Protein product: CASSASGTGGGKPIQETQYF.

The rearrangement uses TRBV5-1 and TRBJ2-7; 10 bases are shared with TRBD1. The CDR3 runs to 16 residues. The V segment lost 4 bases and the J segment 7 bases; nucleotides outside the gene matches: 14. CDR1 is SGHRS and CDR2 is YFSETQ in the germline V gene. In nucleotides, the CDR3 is TGCGCCAGCAGCCCCGCCCCAGGGACAGGGGCGGGAGAGCAGTACTTC. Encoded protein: CASSPAPGTGAGEQYF.

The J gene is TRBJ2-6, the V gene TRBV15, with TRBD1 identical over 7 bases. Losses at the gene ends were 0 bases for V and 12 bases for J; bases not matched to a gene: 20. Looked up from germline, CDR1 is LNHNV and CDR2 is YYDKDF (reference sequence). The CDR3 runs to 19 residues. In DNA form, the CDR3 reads TGTGCCACCAGCAGAGATTCGGCCAGGGGGATTAGCTCTGGGCCCGTCCTGACTTTC. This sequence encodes CATSRDSARGISSGPVLTF.

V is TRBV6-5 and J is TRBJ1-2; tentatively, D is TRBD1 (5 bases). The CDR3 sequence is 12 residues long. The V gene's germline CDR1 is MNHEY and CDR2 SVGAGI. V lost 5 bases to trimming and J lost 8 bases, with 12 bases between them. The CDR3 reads CASSPSPGGYTF. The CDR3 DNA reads TGTGCCAGCAGTCCCTCCCCAGGGGGCTACACCTTC.

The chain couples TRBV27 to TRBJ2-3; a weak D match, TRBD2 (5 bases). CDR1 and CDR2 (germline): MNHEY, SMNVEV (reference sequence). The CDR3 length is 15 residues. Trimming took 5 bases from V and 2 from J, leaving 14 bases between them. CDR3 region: CASSPRPGITDTQYF. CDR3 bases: TGTGCCAGCAGTCCCAGACCGGGGATCACAGATACGCAGTATTTT.

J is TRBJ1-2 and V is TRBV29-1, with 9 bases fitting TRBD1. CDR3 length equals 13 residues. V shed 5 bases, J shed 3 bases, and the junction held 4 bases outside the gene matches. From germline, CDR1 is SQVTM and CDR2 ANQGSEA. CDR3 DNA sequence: TGCAGCGTTCGGACAGGGGTTTACTATGGCTACACCTTC. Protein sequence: CSVRTGVYYGYTF.

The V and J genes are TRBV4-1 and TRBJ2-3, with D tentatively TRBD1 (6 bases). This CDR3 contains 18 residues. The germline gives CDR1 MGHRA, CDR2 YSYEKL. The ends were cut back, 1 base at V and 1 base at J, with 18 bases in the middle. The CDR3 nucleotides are TGCGCCAGCAGCCAAGGCCTGGGGATGGGGGCCGGCACAGATACGCAGTATTTT. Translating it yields CASSQGLGMGAGTDTQYF.

The CDR3 protein is CASRQGGGDQPQHF. CDR3 bases: TGTGCCAGCAGACAGGGGGGGGGCGATCAGCCCCAGCATTTT. The chain joins TRBV7-9 to TRBJ1-5, with 8 bases identical to TRBD1. V shed 6 bases, J shed 5 bases, and the junction held 6 bases outside the gene matches. This CDR3 spans 14 amino acids. Germline loops: CDR1 SEHNR, CDR2 FQNEAQ (reference sequence).